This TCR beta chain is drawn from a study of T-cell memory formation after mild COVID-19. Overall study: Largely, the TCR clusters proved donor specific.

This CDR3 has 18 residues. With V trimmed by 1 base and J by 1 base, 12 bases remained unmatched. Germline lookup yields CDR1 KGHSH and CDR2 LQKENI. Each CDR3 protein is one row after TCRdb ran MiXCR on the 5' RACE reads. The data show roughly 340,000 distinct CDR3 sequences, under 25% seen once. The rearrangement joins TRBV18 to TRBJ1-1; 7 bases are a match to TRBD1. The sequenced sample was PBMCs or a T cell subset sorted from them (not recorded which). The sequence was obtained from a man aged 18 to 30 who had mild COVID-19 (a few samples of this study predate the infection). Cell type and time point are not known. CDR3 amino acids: CASSPLRGGAGTNTEAFF. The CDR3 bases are TGTGCCAGCTCACCACTTCGAGGGGGCGCAGGGACGAACACTGAAGCTTTCTTT.